A few counts support the clone carrying this TCR beta chain. Its target is unknown. The sample is drawn from a study of CD8+ T cells in alopecia areata. General observations from the study: Normal scalp had lower clonality than lesional scalp, with alopecia totalis/universalis lesions showing this most strongly.

Treatment meaning: oral pan-JAK inhibitor, 5-10 mg twice daily. Germline lookup yields CDR1 LGHNA and CDR2 YNFKEQ. The CDR3 runs 15 residues. V lost 0 bases and J lost 5, with 13 bases in between. RNA, once extracted, was reverse transcribed into cDNA for use as the sequencing template. TCRdb's table, derived via immunoSEQ multiplex PCR, lists solely in-frame clones and lacks some. The sample lists some 220,000 clones; about 57% were seen once. The chain recombines TRBV4-2 with TRBJ1-1; tentative D call: TRBD1 (5 bases). This TCR was sampled from a human donor with alopecia areata. This specimen consisted of CD4+ T cells sorted from blood, obtained at week 4, from a patient treated with tofacitinib. CDR3: CASSQDPRDGTEAFF. CDR3 sequence (DNA): TGTGCCAGCAGCCAAGATCCCAGGGATGGAACTGAAGCTTTCTTT.